The T cell receptor (beta chain) described here comes from a study of human T cells and chemical hapten exposure. Time point defined: pre-sensitization, week 0. The treatment is: therapeutic diphenylcyclopropenone sensitization with weekly scalp DPC. Study outcomes and limitations: Following DPC sensitization, TCRs present above 1 in 1000 frequency showed no change.

The CDR3 runs to 15 residues. V lost 2 bases and J lost 8; bases outside the gene matches: 10. CDR1 and CDR2 (germline): SGHTA, FQGNSA. Ten or more counts support this clonotype. Antigen specificity is unknown. Each CDR3 protein gets one entry after TCRdb re-called the RACE reads with MiXCR. The table records around 350,000 distinct CDR3 sequences, around 5.5% of them present only once. The clonotype comes from a woman aged 18 to 35 with alopecia areata. Some clones in this sample may be carry-over from other donors' samples. The V call is TRBV7-2, the J call TRBJ1-2; 8 bases agree with TRBD1. This specimen consisted of whole blood, obtained in connection with sensitization to the hapten diphenylcyclopropenone (DPC). Here the CDR3 reads CASSLSGQGMPGYTF. In nucleotides, the CDR3 is TGTGCCAGCAGCTTAAGCGGACAGGGCATGCCAGGCTACACCTTC.